A single sample gave rise to the 7 T cell receptor beta chains below, sequenced in a study of blood T cell repertoires in COVID-19. Assay: immunoSEQ multiplex PCR; the TCRdb copy retains only in-frame clones and omits some. The table includes about 220,000 clones, 65% to 90% detected once. The source material was peripheral blood. The receptors shown here come from a man aged 45-60 years with active or convalescent COVID-19.

The chain combines TRBV5-1 with TRBJ2-2, with 12 positions matching TRBD2. Germline CDR1 reads SGHRS; CDR2 reads YFSETQ. The J segment lost 1 base and the V segment lost 5 bases, leaving 6 bases of the junction unmatched. This CDR3 has 17 amino acids. The CDR3 spells CASRRRLAGENTGELFF. In DNA form, the CDR3 reads TGCGCCAGCAGACGAAGACTAGCGGGGGAGAACACCGGGGAGCTGTTTTTT.

The V and J genes are TRBV28 and TRBJ2-5, with D perhaps matching TRBD2 (7 bases). This CDR3 is built from 15 residues. Germline CDR1 reads MDHEN; CDR2 reads SYDVKM. Trimming pared 7 bases from V and 5 bases from J, leaving 20 bases between. The CDR3 is CASTLRGGVSETQYF. As DNA, the CDR3 is TGTGCCAGCACCTTGAGGGGGGGGGTTTCGGAGACCCAGTACTTC.

The V call is TRBV7-2, the J call TRBJ2-1; D is unclear. The CDR3 totals 14 residues. V was cut by 4 bases and J by 3 bases, with 10 bases left in between. CDR1 and CDR2 (germline): SGHTA, FQGNSA. For the CDR3, the DNA is TGTGCCAGCAGCTCCACTACCAACTACAATGAGCAGTTCTTC. This translates into CASSSTTNYNEQFF.

V gene TRBV2 combines with J gene TRBJ1-2, with 7 bases that match TRBD1. The CDR3 totals 13 residues. V lost 3 bases to trimming and J lost 6 bases; unmatched junction nucleotides: 4. Germline-derived CDR1 and CDR2 are SNHLY and FYNNEI. CDR3 region: CASSDGQGDGYTF. CDR3 nucleotide sequence: TGTGCCAGCAGTGATGGGCAGGGGGATGGCTACACCTTC.

V gene TRBV11-2 combines with J gene TRBJ2-7; the match to TRBD2 covers 7 bases. V dropped 5 bases and J dropped 4; count of bases not matched to a gene: 5. The CDR3 contains 13 residues. Germline CDR1 SGHAT, CDR2 FQNNGV. The CDR3 region is CASSPRLAYEQYF. The CDR3 DNA sequence: TGTGCCAGCAGCCCGAGACTAGCTTACGAGCAGTACTTC.

The V and J genes are TRBV28 and TRBJ2-5; D gene uncertain. V was pared by 2 bases and J by 0 bases, with 4 bases between. The CDR3 spans 13 residues. CDR1 MDHEN and CDR2 SYDVKM come from the germline V gene. CDR3 DNA sequence: TGTGCCAGCAGTTTAATATACCAAGAGACCCAGTACTTC. Encoded protein: CASSLIYQETQYF.

The rearrangement links TRBV28 to TRBJ2-7; D is possibly TRBD1 (5 bases). The CDR3 is 11 residues long. Per the germline V gene, CDR1 is MDHEN and CDR2 is SYDVKM. V gave up 7 bases and J gave up 6 bases, with 10 bases separating them. The CDR3: CASKGMGEQYF. CDR3 DNA: TGTGCCAGCAAGGGGATGGGCGAGCAGTACTTC.